Shown below are 2 T cell receptor beta chains from a single sample sequenced in a study of OX40 agonist ivuxolimab in advanced cancers. Method: immunoSEQ multiplex PCR; TCRdb's copy keeps in-frame clones and lacks some. The table shows roughly 58,000 clones, with under 85% occurring only once. The specimen was CD4+ or CD8+ T cells sorted from blood, collected in a trial of the OX40 agonist ivuxolimab. The receptors were gathered from an adult with an advanced solid tumor such as melanoma, head and neck, liver or kidney cancer.

This clone was recorded a few times. V usage is TRBV7-2 and J usage is TRBJ1-1; D is unclear. CDR1 SGHTA and CDR2 FQGNSA come from the germline V gene. The V and J ends lost 0 bases and 6 bases respectively, with 14 bases between them. The CDR3 covers 15 residues. The CDR3 region is CASSLAPPLRAEAFF. The CDR3 DNA sequence: TGTGCCAGCAGCTTAGCACCCCCCCTCCGGGCTGAAGCTTTCTTT.

V gene TRBV7-6 combines with J gene TRBJ1-4, with 9 positions matching TRBD1. After removal of 1 base from V and 5 bases from J, the junction contained 2 bases not matched to a gene. The CDR3 spans 15 residues. Germline assignment: CDR1 SGHVS and CDR2 FNYEAQ. CDR3 sequence: CASSLGTGANEKLFF. CDR3 nucleotide sequence: TGTGCCAGCAGCTTAGGGACAGGGGCCAATGAAAAACTGTTTTTT.